The present T cell receptor beta chain was sequenced within a study of cytomegalovirus exposure and HLA in healthy donors. J lost 3 bases, V lost 2 bases, and 2 bases had no gene match. The germline gives CDR1 MNHEY, CDR2 SVGAGI. This CDR3 region has 14 residues. TCRdb's copy holds only in-frame clones and misses some; the assay was immunoSEQ multiplex PCR. Of a few hundred thousand clones detected, around 90% appear once; the ten largest clones hold approximately 3.1%. This receptor was identified in a woman in her twenties or thirties in good health and CMV-seronegative. Material: PBMCs. The rearrangement uses TRBV6-5 and TRBJ1-1; TRBD1 agrees at 8 bases. CDR3 nucleotide sequence: TGTGCCAGCAGTTACCTGACAGGGGACACTGAAGCTTTCTTT. Its translation is CASSYLTGDTEAFF.